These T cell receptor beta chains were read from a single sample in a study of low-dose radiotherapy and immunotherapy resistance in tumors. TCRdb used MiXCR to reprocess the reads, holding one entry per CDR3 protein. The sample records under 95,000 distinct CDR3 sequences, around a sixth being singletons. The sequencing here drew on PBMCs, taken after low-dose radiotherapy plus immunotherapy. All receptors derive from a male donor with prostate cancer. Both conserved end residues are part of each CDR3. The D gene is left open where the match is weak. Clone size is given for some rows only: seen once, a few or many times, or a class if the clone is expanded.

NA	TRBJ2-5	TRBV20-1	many	TGCAGTGCTAGAAAAGAGGACTACCAAGAGACCCAGTACTTC	CSARKEDYQETQYF
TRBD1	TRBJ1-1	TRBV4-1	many	TGCGCCAGCACCTATGACAGGGGTAGAGCGAACACTGAAGCTTTCTTT	CASTYDRGRANTEAFF
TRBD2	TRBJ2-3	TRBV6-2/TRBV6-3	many	TGTGCCAGCAGCGGCTTCGTAGCGGGAGCTCTGTATACGCAGTATTTT	CASSGFVAGALYTQYF
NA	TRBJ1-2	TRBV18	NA	TGTGCCAGCTCACCAACAGGGTCTGGCGGCTACACCTTC	CASSPTGSGGYTF
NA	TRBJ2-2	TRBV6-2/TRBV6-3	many	TGTGCCAGCAGTAAAACCACCGGGGAGCTGTTTTTT	CASSKTTGELFF
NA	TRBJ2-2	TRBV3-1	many	TGTGCCAGCAGCCAAGTCGCGAACACCGGGGAGCTGTTTTTT	CASSQVANTGELFF
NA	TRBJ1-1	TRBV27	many	TGTGCCAGCAGTCCCTCCGACAGACGGAACACTGAAGCTTTCTTT	CASSPSDRRNTEAFF
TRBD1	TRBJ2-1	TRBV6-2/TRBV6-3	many	TGTGCCAGCAGTCCCCTCGGACAGGGGGCGTATGAGCAGTTCTTC	CASSPLGQGAYEQFF
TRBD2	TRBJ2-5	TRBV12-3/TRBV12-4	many	TGTGCCAGCAGTCTCCGGACTAGCGGGACGACACAAGAGACCCAGTACTTC	CASSLRTSGTTQETQYF
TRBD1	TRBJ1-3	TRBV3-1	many	TGTGCCAGCAGCCAAGGGGGACAGGCTCTTGGAAACACCATATATTTT	CASSQGGQALGNTIYF
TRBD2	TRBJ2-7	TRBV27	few	TGTGCCAGCAGTCCTTGGACTAGCGGGAGGGCCGGGGAGCAGTACTTC	CASSPWTSGRAGEQYF
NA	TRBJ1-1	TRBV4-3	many	TGCGCCAGCAGCCAAGAGGCGGGGGGCGCAGACACTGAAGCTTTCTTT	CASSQEAGGADTEAFF
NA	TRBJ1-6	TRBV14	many	TGTGCCAGCAGCCAAGAACGGACCCTTAATTCACCCCTCCACTTT	CASSQERTLNSPLHF
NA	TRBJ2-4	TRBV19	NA	TGTGCCAGTACTGACACAGGAGGAAACATTCAGTACTTC	CASTDTGGNIQYF
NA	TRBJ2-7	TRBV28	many	TGTGCCAGCAGTTTTACTGGACTGCCGCTCGAGCAGTACTTC	CASSFTGLPLEQYF
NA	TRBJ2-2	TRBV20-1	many	TGCAGTGCTAGAGGGGGGCAGGGCGTGGGGGAGCTGTTTTTT	CSARGGQGVGELFF
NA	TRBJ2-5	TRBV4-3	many	TGCGCCAGCAACCTAAGGGGACCGATCCTGAAGACCCAGTACTTC	CASNLRGPILKTQYF
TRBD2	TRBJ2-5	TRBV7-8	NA	TGTGCCAGCAGCTTAGTCGGGGGAGGGGTAGGCGAGACCCAGTACTTC	CASSLVGGGVGETQYF
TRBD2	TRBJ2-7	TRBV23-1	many	TGCGCCAGCAGTCCCGCCGGGGGGGGCTACGAGCAGTACTTC	CASSPAGGGYEQYF
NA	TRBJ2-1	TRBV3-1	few	TGTGCCAGCAGCGATAGCGGAAACAATGAGCAGTTCTTC	CASSDSGNNEQFF
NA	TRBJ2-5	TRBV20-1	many	TGCAGTGCTAGCCTCATGGACAGACAAGAGACCCAGTACTTC	CSASLMDRQETQYF
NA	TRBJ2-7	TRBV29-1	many	TGCAGCGTTGAAGATGGGACCAATCCCTACGAGCAGTACTTC	CSVEDGTNPYEQYF